Below, 22 T cell receptor beta chains from the same sample are listed, as sequenced in a study of blood T cells in healthy people across ages. Together with a sample-barcoded 5' primer, a J-beta primer mix was included in a second PCR lasting about 7 to 11 cycles. TCRdb re-called the 5' RACE reads through MiXCR, storing one row per CDR3 protein. The table lists some 780,000 distinct CDR3 sequences, roughly three fifths of them singletons. What was sequenced was blood. The receptor source for this set is a man between 35 and 55 years old in good health.

This sequence joins TRBV6-4 and TRBJ2-1; D remains ambiguous. Looked up from germline, CDR1 is MRHNA and CDR2 is SNTAGT. There are 14 residues in the CDR3. V was trimmed by 4 bases and J by 8 bases, leaving 15 bases between them. The CDR3 bases are TGTGCCAGCAGTGTGGTCCCTGGACCGTATGAGCAGTTCTTC. Translation: CASSVVPGPYEQFF.

The CDR3 loop reads CASSDGGLEQYF. The CDR3 region has the DNA TGTGCCAGCAGTGATGGGGGACTCGAGCAGTACTTC. This sequence joins TRBV6-1 and TRBJ2-7, with D possibly matching TRBD2 (6 bases). CDR1 and CDR2 (germline): MNHNS, SASEGT. V lost 3 bases, J lost 6 bases, and 9 bases lay in between. The CDR3 sequence is 12 residues long.

The gene calls are TRBV9 and TRBJ2-1; D uncertain. The CDR3 runs 16 residues. Germline loops: CDR1 SGDLS, CDR2 YYNGEE. V lost 4 bases, J lost 8 bases, and 22 bases lay in between. The CDR3 region has the DNA TGTGCCAGCAGCCCCCGGACGGGCCTCTTGTTTGATGAGCAGTTCTTC. Amino acids: CASSPRTGLLFDEQFF.

V and J are TRBV29-1 and TRBJ1-1; D perhaps matches TRBD1 (6 bases). This CDR3 spans 13 amino acids. Germline V gives CDR1 SQVTM, CDR2 ANQGSEA. Trimming removed 4 bases at V and 7 bases at J, with 16 bases between. The CDR3 DNA follows: TGCAGCGTTGGTGGGGGCGAGCTGGGTGAAGCTTTCTTT. Protein: CSVGGGELGEAFF.

J is TRBJ2-3 and V is TRBV6-5, with D possibly TRBD2 on 5 matching bases. The ends were cut back, 6 bases at V and 5 bases at J, with 21 bases in the middle. This CDR3 has 16 residues. Germline V gives CDR1 MNHEY, CDR2 SVGAGI. CDR3 sequence: CASSARGDGIRDTQYF. The CDR3 nucleotides read TGTGCCAGCAGCGCCAGAGGAGACGGGATTAGAGATACGCAGTATTTT.

The V gene is TRBV29-1, the J gene TRBJ2-1, with a weak D call TRBD2 (5 bases). Germline V gives CDR1 SQVTM, CDR2 ANQGSEA. This CDR3 has 12 residues. With 3 bases removed from V and 5 bases from J, the gap between germline ends came to 8 bases. The DNA of the CDR3 is TGCAGCGTTGACCGGGGAAACAATGAGCAGTTCTTC. This encodes CSVDRGNNEQFF.

The gene calls are TRBV12-3 or TRBV12-4 and TRBJ2-3; no definite D call. V lost 6 bases to trimming and J lost 6 bases, with 13 bases between them. CDR3 length: 13 amino acids. The CDR3 DNA reads as TGTGCCAGCAGGGTTTCAGGAACGGATACGCAGTATTTT. It encodes CASRVSGTDTQYF.

The chain has TRBV6-4 and TRBJ2-5, with D perhaps matching TRBD1 or TRBD2 (6 bases each). Germline loops: CDR1 MRHNA, CDR2 SNTAGT. V shed 2 bases and J shed 2 bases, with 15 bases lying between them. CDR3 length equals 16 residues. The CDR3 sequence is CASSDPNGGLQETQYF. Here the CDR3 DNA reads TGTGCCAGCAGTGACCCGAACGGGGGCCTACAAGAGACCCAGTACTTC.

This clonotype was detected a few times. CDR3 sequence: CSVRKGVRGTEQFF. CDR3 nucleotides: TGCAGCGTTCGAAAGGGGGTCAGGGGGACTGAGCAGTTCTTC. The chain carries TRBV29-1 and TRBJ2-1; 7 bases fit TRBD1. The CDR3 is made up of 14 amino acids. Per the germline V gene, CDR1 is SQVTM and CDR2 is ANQGSEA. V shed 5 bases and J 9 bases; nucleotides not matched to a gene: 13.

This clonotype was seen only a few times. The chain has TRBV20-1 and TRBJ1-5; D uncertain. The CDR3 runs to 12 residues. Trimming removed 6 bases at V and 2 bases at J, with 8 bases between. Per germline, CDR1 DFQATT and CDR2 SNEGSKA (reference sequence). The CDR3 loop reads CSAARGNQPQHF. As DNA, the CDR3 is TGCAGTGCCGCAAGGGGCAATCAGCCCCAGCATTTT.

The V call is TRBV2, the J call TRBJ2-7; D is tentatively TRBD1 or TRBD2 (5 bases each). The ends were cut back, 7 bases at V and 3 bases at J, with 13 bases in the middle. The CDR3 length is 13 residues. In germline, CDR1 is SNHLY, CDR2 FYNNEI. The CDR3 here is CASIELGVYEQYF. The CDR3 region has the DNA TGTGCCAGCATAGAACTGGGGGTCTACGAGCAGTACTTC.

This clonotype was picked up a small number of times. The chain links TRBV29-1 to TRBJ2-4; 9 positions agree with TRBD1. J gave up 11 bases and V 7 bases, and 15 bases lay outside the gene matches. The CDR3 totals 14 residues. Germline CDR1 is SQVTM and CDR2 is ANQGSEA. The CDR3 sequence: CSACFTGTGLFQYF. The CDR3 nucleotides read TGCAGCGCTTGTTTCACGGGGACAGGGTTATTTCAGTACTTC.

V usage is TRBV4-3 and J usage is TRBJ2-7, with D perhaps being TRBD1 or TRBD2 (6 bases each). V was cut by 0 bases and J by 0 bases, with 9 bases left in between. The CDR3 sequence is 15 residues long. In germline, CDR1 is LGHNA, CDR2 YSLEER. The CDR3 region has the DNA TGCGCCAGCAGCCAAGACCCGGGGGCCTCCTACGAGCAGTACTTC. Protein: CASSQDPGASYEQYF.

This clonotype turned up a few times. The chain carries TRBV15 and TRBJ2-1; 7 positions match TRBD2. The germline V gene encodes CDR1 LNHNV and CDR2 YYDKDF (reference sequence). V lost 3 bases to trimming and J lost 8 bases; unmatched junction nucleotides: 10. The length of the CDR3 is 15 residues. The DNA for the CDR3 is TGTGCCACCAGCAGCCCCTGGGGGGGTTTCGATGAGCAGTTCTTC. Residues: CATSSPWGGFDEQFF.

J is TRBJ1-2 and V is TRBV10-3; 7 bases are shared with TRBD1. Germline CDR1 reads ENHRY; CDR2 reads SYGVKD. This CDR3 is 14 amino acids long. J gave up 0 bases and V 6 bases, and 4 bases lay outside the gene matches. CDR3 sequence (DNA): TGTGCCATCAGGGGGACAGATACTAACTATGGCTACACCTTC. Encoded protein: CAIRGTDTNYGYTF.

The chain links TRBV4-1 to TRBJ1-5; D gene uncertain. The germline V and J ends were trimmed by 1 base and 5 bases, with 9 bases remaining between them. Germline CDR1 is MGHRA and CDR2 is YSYEKL. The CDR3 covers 14 residues. As DNA, the CDR3 is TGCGCCAGCAGCCAAGGCCAGGCTGATCAGCCCCAGCATTTT. This gives the protein CASSQGQADQPQHF.

V usage is TRBV7-2 and J usage is TRBJ2-3; D is unclear. V gave up 0 bases and J gave up 0 bases, with 10 bases separating them. The V gene's germline CDR1 is SGHTA and CDR2 FQGNSA. This CDR3 is 16 amino acids long. The CDR3 coding sequence is TGTGCCAGCAGCTTAGCGCGGAGATCTAGCACAGATACGCAGTATTTT. Its protein product is CASSLARRSSTDTQYF.

This chain uses TRBV5-6 with TRBJ2-1, with 7 bases aligning to TRBD1. This CDR3 comprises 15 residues. Germline V gene data show CDR1 as SGHDT and CDR2 as YYEEEE. The junction had 7 bases not matched to a gene; V was cut back by 1 base and J by 6 bases. This CDR3 is CASSLPRQGTNEQFF. DNA of the CDR3: TGTGCCAGCAGCTTGCCGCGACAGGGTACCAATGAGCAGTTCTTC. The whole variable domain, remainder taken from reference TRBV5-6 and TRBJ2-1, is DAGVTQSPTHLIKTRGQQVTLRCSPKSGHDTVSWYQQALGQGPQFIFQYYEEEERQRGNFPDRFSGHQFPNYSSELNVNALLLGDSALYLCASSLPRQGTNEQFFGPGTRLTVL.

This clonotype was counted many times. This chain uses TRBV12-3 or TRBV12-4 with TRBJ2-7, with 7 bases fitting TRBD2. The CDR3 is 15 residues long. V lost 6 bases and J lost 2; bases outside the gene matches: 10. The CDR3, as DNA: TGTGCCAGCAGGTCTAGCGGATTGTCTCCCTACGAGCAGTACTTC. It is translated as CASRSSGLSPYEQYF.

The V and J genes are TRBV11-2 and TRBJ2-1, with TRBD2 as a possible D gene (6 bases). The V end lost 2 bases, the J end lost 5 bases, and 10 bases lay between the germline ends. Looked up from germline, CDR1 is SGHAT and CDR2 is FQNNGV. This CDR3 has 14 residues. The CDR3 spells CASSLWRDHNEQFF. DNA for the CDR3: TGTGCCAGCAGCTTATGGCGGGATCACAATGAGCAGTTCTTC.

The rearrangement uses TRBV20-1 and TRBJ2-1; 14 bases are shared with TRBD2. The germline V gene encodes CDR1 DFQATT and CDR2 SNEGSKA (reference sequence). The ends lost 6 bases at V and 2 bases at J; junction bases unmatched: 6. The CDR3 consists of 16 residues. The CDR3 region has the DNA TGCAGTGCCTCTGGGACTAGCGGGAGACCCTACAATGAGCAGTTCTTC. Translating it yields CSASGTSGRPYNEQFF.

The J gene is TRBJ2-3, the V gene TRBV29-1, with D unclear. Trimming shortened V by 3 bases and J by 5 bases, and 12 bases separated the two germline ends. The length of the CDR3 is 13 residues. Germline assignment: CDR1 SQVTM and CDR2 ANQGSEA. Here the CDR3 reads CSVDDRSKDTQYF. The DNA of the CDR3 is TGCAGCGTTGACGATAGGTCTAAAGATACGCAGTATTTT.